The clone carrying this T cell receptor beta chain was counted a few times. The antigen is unknown. This specimen comes from a study of T cell repertoires in cytomegalovirus infection. Study results and caveats: HLA-C-restricted, CMV-specific TCR beta clonotypes were dominant ex vivo.

Trimming left V 0 bases short and J 2 bases short, with 13 bases between. Germline CDR1 MGHRA, CDR2 YSYEKL. The CDR3 extends over 17 amino acids. TCRdb re-called the reads with MiXCR, one entry per CDR3 protein. The sample shows approximately 100,000 distinct CDR3 sequences, roughly 39% of them seen only once. The sample consisted of CD8+ T cells from cultured PBMCs, taken from culture after CMV antigen stimulation. This TCR derives from a human donor in good health (CMV status not recorded). Some clones in this sample may be carry-over from other donors' samples. The chain links TRBV4-1 to TRBJ1-4; D is unresolved. DNA of the CDR3: TGCGCCAGCAGCCAAGATCAGGTGGTGAATACTAATGAAAAACTGTTTTTT. Protein sequence: CASSQDQVVNTNEKLFF.